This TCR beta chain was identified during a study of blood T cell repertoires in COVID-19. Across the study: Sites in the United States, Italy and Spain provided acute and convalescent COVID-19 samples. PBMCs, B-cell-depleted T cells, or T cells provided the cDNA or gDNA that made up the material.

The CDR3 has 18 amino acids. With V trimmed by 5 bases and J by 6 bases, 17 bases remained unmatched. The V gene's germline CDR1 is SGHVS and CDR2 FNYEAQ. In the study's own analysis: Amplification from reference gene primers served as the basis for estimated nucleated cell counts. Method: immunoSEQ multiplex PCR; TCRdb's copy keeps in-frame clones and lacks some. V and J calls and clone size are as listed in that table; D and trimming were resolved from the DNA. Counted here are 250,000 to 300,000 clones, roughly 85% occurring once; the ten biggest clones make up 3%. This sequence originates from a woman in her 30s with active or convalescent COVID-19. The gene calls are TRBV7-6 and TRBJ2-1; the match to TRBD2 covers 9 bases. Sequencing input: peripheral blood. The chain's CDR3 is CASSPSPIFAGGPNEQFF. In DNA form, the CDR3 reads TGTGCCAGCAGCCCGAGCCCCATCTTCGCGGGGGGGCCCAATGAGCAGTTCTTC.